This is a list of T cell receptor beta chains from one sample in a study of blood T cell repertoires in COVID-19. Repertoires were generated with immunoSEQ multiplex PCR, while TCRdb's copy carries only in-frame clones and drops some. This table has almost 250,000 clones, about 89% appearing once. Specimen: PBMCs or T cells enriched from blood (not recorded which). The source of these receptors is a woman in her 30s who had recovered from COVID-19. The CDR3 runs from the conserved cysteine through the conserved F or W. The D gene is left open where the match is weak. Clone size is given for some rows only: seen once, a few or many times, or a class if the clone is expanded.

NA	NA	TRBV7-3	TRBJ1-1	TGTGCCAGCAGCCCGGGACTTAACACTGAAGCTTTCTTT	CASSPGLNTEAFF
NA	NA	TRBV3-1/TRBV3-2	TRBJ1-5	TGTGCCAGCAGCCGGGCTGAGACAGACCGTTTTCGGGCCCAGCCCCAGCATTTT	CASSRAETDRFRAQPQHF
NA	NA	TRBV9	TRBJ1-1	TGTGCCAGCAGCGTAGTCCCTCTGGGGAGGGGGAACACTGAAGCTTTCTTT	CASSVVPLGRGNTEAFF
NA	NA	TRBV5-1	TRBJ2-3	TGCGCCAGCGACAAAGGGGCGACAGATACGCAGTATTTT	CASDKGATDTQYF
NA	NA	TRBV9	TRBJ1-1	TGTGCCAGCAGCGTAGTCGGACATGGGAACACTGAAGCTTTCTTT	CASSVVGHGNTEAFF
NA	TRBD1	TRBV20-1	TRBJ1-1	TGCAGTGCCCCACAGGGGGCCTGGGCTTTCTTT	CSAPQGAWAFF
NA	NA	TRBV4-2	TRBJ1-1	TGTGCCAGCAGCCCATGGGGGCAGCCTGAAGCTTTCTTT	CASSPWGQPEAFF
NA	TRBD2	TRBV11-1	TRBJ2-3	TGTGCCAGCAGCTGGGCGGGAGGTACAGATACGCAGTATTTT	CASSWAGGTDTQYF
NA	NA	TRBV30	TRBJ1-4	TGTGCCTGGAGTCAGGGAGGGAGTGGTGAAAAACTGTTTTTT	CAWSQGGSGEKLFF
NA	TRBD2	TRBV4-3	TRBJ2-7	TGCGCCAGCAGCCAATTAGCGGGGAGCTCCTACGAGCAGTACTTC	CASSQLAGSSYEQYF
few	TRBD1	TRBV10-3	TRBJ2-2	TGTGCCATCAACAGGGGAAACACCGGGGAGCTGTTTTTT	CAINRGNTGELFF
NA	NA	TRBV28	TRBJ2-2	TGTGCCAGCAGTTTGGGAGTGTCGAACACCGGGGAGCTGTTTTTT	CASSLGVSNTGELFF
NA	NA	TRBV19	TRBJ2-6	TGTGCCAGTAGTCCAGGGGTCTCTGGGGCCAACGTCCTGACTTTC	CASSPGVSGANVLTF
NA	NA	TRBV30	TRBJ2-7	TGTGCCTGGAGCCCCACCCAGGGATCAAGGACCTACGAGCAGTACTTC	CAWSPTQGSRTYEQYF
NA	TRBD2	TRBV7-3	TRBJ2-2	TGTGCCAGCAGCTCCCTAGCGGTCCCGGGAACGGAGCTGTTTTTT	CASSSLAVPGTELFF
NA	NA	TRBV7-9	TRBJ1-2	TGTGCCAGCAGCTTAGCGAGGGTTGGGGGCTACACCTTC	CASSLARVGGYTF
NA	TRBD2	TRBV29-1	TRBJ2-7	TGCAGCGTTGACGATTGGACTAGCGGAACCTACGAGCAGTACTTC	CSVDDWTSGTYEQYF
NA	NA	TRBV28	TRBJ2-3	TGTGCCAGCAGTTTTACGAGGTCCGCAGATACGCAGTATTTT	CASSFTRSADTQYF
NA	NA	TRBV5-6	TRBJ1-2	TGTGCCAGCAGTTCTGACAGCTATGGCTACACCTTC	CASSSDSYGYTF
NA	TRBD2	TRBV28	TRBJ2-7	TGTGCCACAGAGCGGGATTCCTACGAGCAGTACTTC	CATERDSYEQYF
NA	NA	TRBV28	TRBJ2-7	TGTGCCAGCAGACCCACAACCCAGGAGCAGTACTTC	CASRPTTQEQYF
once	TRBD2	TRBV27	TRBJ2-7	TGTGCCAGCAGCAGCGGACTAGCGGTTACCTACGAGCAGTACTTC	CASSSGLAVTYEQYF
NA	TRBD1	TRBV28	TRBJ1-5	TGTGCCAGCAGTGCCGGGACAGCTAGGAATCAGCCCCAGCATTTT	CASSAGTARNQPQHF
NA	NA	TRBV9	TRBJ2-7	TGTGCCAGCAGCGTAGGGGCAGAAGTACCCTACGAGCAGTACTTC	CASSVGAEVPYEQYF
once	NA	TRBV27	TRBJ2-5	TGTGCCAGCAGTTTATCGTTTCTACCGGGCGGGGAGACCCAGTACTTC	CASSLSFLPGGETQYF
NA	TRBD1	TRBV14	TRBJ1-1	TGTGCCAGCAGCCAGAGACAGGGGAACACTGAAGCTTTCTTT	CASSQRQGNTEAFF
NA	TRBD1	TRBV29-1	TRBJ1-2	TGCAGCGTGGACTACAGGGGGCGATTTCGTGGCTACACCTTC	CSVDYRGRFRGYTF
NA	TRBD2	TRBV19	TRBJ2-1	TGTGCCAGTAGTACGACTAGCGGGAACCGTAATGAGCAGTTCTTC	CASSTTSGNRNEQFF
NA	NA	TRBV7-9	TRBJ2-2	TGTGCCAGCAGGTCACCCCGGGACAAACGTCCGGAAGGGGAGCTGTTTTTT	CASRSPRDKRPEGELFF
NA	NA	TRBV5-1	TRBJ2-1	TGCGCCAGCAGCTTAGGGCAGGGCTACAATGAGCAGTTCTTC	CASSLGQGYNEQFF
NA	TRBD1	TRBV10-3	TRBJ1-5	TGTGCCATCAGGGGGGACAGGCCTAATCAGCCCCAGCATTTT	CAIRGDRPNQPQHF
NA	NA	TRBV29-1	TRBJ2-1	TGCAGCGCCACCTCCGGTTTCTCCTACAATGAGCAGTTCTTC	CSATSGFSYNEQFF